Shown below are 13 T cell receptor beta chains from a single sample sequenced in a study of blood T cell repertoires in COVID-19. This table comes from immunoSEQ multiplex PCR, and its TCRdb copy is limited to in-frame clones, with some not included. The sample gives about 110,000 clones, about 87% of which show up once; 6.6% is in the top ten. The sample taken for sequencing was peripheral blood. These TCRs come from a woman in her forties or fifties with acute or convalescent COVID-19.

This clone was seen a single time. The CDR3 region is CASSIGGGSTKTQYF. Here the CDR3 DNA reads TGTGCCAGTAGTATCGGAGGGGGCTCTACGAAGACCCAGTACTTC. The chain recombines TRBV19 with TRBJ2-5, with D perhaps matching TRBD1 (7 bases). Germline V gene lookup returns CDR1 LNHDA and CDR2 SQIVND (reference sequence). V was cut by 3 bases and J by 6 bases, with 17 bases left in between. This CDR3 spans 15 amino acids.

The chain combines TRBV14 with TRBJ1-3, with unresolved D. CDR1 and CDR2 (germline): SGHDN, FVKESK. The CDR3 sequence is 12 residues long. The V end was cut by 4 bases, the J end by 8 bases, with 9 bases between. The CDR3 region has the DNA TGTGCCAGCAGCCCTTCGTTAGACACCATATATTTT. This codes for CASSPSLDTIYF.

This chain joins TRBV12-3 or TRBV12-4 and TRBJ1-1; 9 positions agree with TRBD1. The CDR3 contains 11 residues. J lost 10 bases, V lost 9 bases, and 6 bases had no gene match. This CDR3 is CASTGGRTAFF. The DNA for the CDR3 is TGTGCCAGTACAGGGGGCAGGACAGCTTTCTTT.

The CDR3 loop is CASSETRVAFF. CDR3 in DNA: TGTGCCAGCAGTGAAACCAGGGTAGCTTTCTTT. The gene calls are TRBV6-1 and TRBJ1-1, with D maybe TRBD1 (5 bases). The germline V and J ends were trimmed by 2 bases and 10 bases, with 8 bases remaining between them. The germline CDR1 and CDR2 sequences are MNHNS and SASEGT. This CDR3 has 11 residues.

The V and J genes are TRBV6-5 and TRBJ2-7, with 8 bases lining up with TRBD1. The J segment lost 4 bases and the V segment lost 5 bases, leaving 10 bases of the junction unmatched. The CDR3 has 15 amino acids. Per the germline V gene, CDR1 is MNHEY and CDR2 is SVGAGI. Here the CDR3 reads CASSNRGSPYYEQYF. CDR3 nucleotide sequence: TGTGCCAGCAGTAACAGGGGGTCCCCCTATTACGAGCAGTACTTC.

The chain has TRBV19 and TRBJ1-1; D is unresolved. Germline V gives CDR1 LNHDA, CDR2 SQIVND (reference sequence). V was shortened by 6 bases and J by 3 bases, with 11 bases between the two germline ends. The CDR3 is 13 residues long. The CDR3 spells CASRRLPYTEAFF. CDR3 nucleotide sequence: TGTGCCAGTAGGAGGTTACCCTACACTGAAGCTTTCTTT.

This rearrangement joins TRBV3-1 (or the pseudogene TRBV3-2) to TRBJ1-6, with 7 bases matching TRBD1. V shed 2 bases and J 10 bases; nucleotides not matched to a gene: 14. The germline CDR1 and CDR2 sequences are LGHDT and YNNKEL (reference sequence). This CDR3 has 17 amino acids. The chain's CDR3 is CASSQYLLTGSGSPLHF. The CDR3 nucleotides are TGTGCCAGCAGCCAATACCTCTTGACAGGGAGTGGCTCACCCCTCCACTTT.

This rearrangement joins TRBV5-1 to TRBJ2-3; TRBD2 matches 12 bases. CDR3 length: 17 residues. The germline CDR1 and CDR2 sequences are SGHRS and YFSETQ. Trimming removed 4 bases from V and 5 bases from J; junction bases left unmatched: 11. DNA of the CDR3: TGCGCCAGCAGCCTGACTAGCGGGGGATCGTTGGGAGATACGCAGTATTTT. Protein: CASSLTSGGSLGDTQYF. Full variable domain (remainder filled in from reference TRBV5-1 and TRBJ2-3): KAGVTQTPRYLIKTRGQQVTLSCSPISGHRSVSWYQQTPGQGLQFLFEYFSETQRNKGNFPGRFSGRQFSNSRSEMNVSTLELGDSALYLCASSLTSGGSLGDTQYFGPGTRLTVL.

The rearrangement uses TRBV2 and TRBJ1-2; 7 bases fit TRBD1. The CDR3 length is 14 residues. CDR1 and CDR2 (germline): SNHLY, FYNNEI. Unmatched junction bases numbered 11, after V lost 5 bases and J lost 8 bases. CDR3 loop: CASSFDRDQRGYTF. The CDR3 DNA is TGTGCCAGCAGTTTCGACAGGGATCAAAGAGGCTACACCTTC.

This chain joins TRBV7-2 and TRBJ1-6, with TRBD1 identical over 8 bases. The CDR3 has 17 residues. The V segment lost 4 bases and the J segment 0 bases; nucleotides outside the gene matches: 5. Per the germline V gene, CDR1 is SGHTA and CDR2 is FQGNSA. The CDR3 here is CASSSRTGSSYNSPLHF. The CDR3 region has the DNA TGTGCCAGCAGCTCCAGGACAGGGAGCTCCTATAATTCACCCCTCCACTTT.

This clone was found once. The rearrangement uses TRBV27 and TRBJ1-5; D is undetermined. V was trimmed by 5 bases and J by 4 bases, leaving 6 bases between them. The CDR3 runs 12 residues. CDR1 MNHEY and CDR2 SMNVEV come from the germline V gene (reference sequence). CDR3 sequence: CASSPVNQPQHF. The CDR3 DNA reads TGTGCCAGCAGTCCTGTAAATCAGCCCCAGCATTTT.

The rearrangement links TRBV5-1 to TRBJ1-2, with TRBD1 matching 8 bases. The CDR3 is 16 residues long. The germline CDR1 and CDR2 sequences are SGHRS and YFSETQ. J was trimmed by 0 bases and V by 4 bases; bases with no gene match: 8. CDR3 sequence reads: CASSQTGTGANYGYTF. The CDR3 bases are TGCGCCAGCAGCCAGACAGGGACAGGCGCTAACTATGGCTACACCTTC.

This clone was seen a handful of times. The chain joins TRBV12-3 or TRBV12-4 to TRBJ1-4; D remains ambiguous. The V end lost 1 base, the J end lost 11 bases, and 11 bases lay between the germline ends. The CDR3 is 13 residues long. CDR3 sequence reads: CASSLDLTSKLFF. The CDR3 DNA is TGTGCCAGCAGTTTAGATTTGACAAGTAAACTGTTTTTT.